The 32 T cell receptor beta chains listed next were all sequenced from one sample in a study of a mutant IDH1 vaccine in newly diagnosed glioma. Stated time point: week 47, end of study. The vaccine gave 300 ug of a 20-mer mutant IDH1 peptide subcutaneously per dose. Generated by immunoSEQ multiplex PCR, the TCRdb table keeps only in-frame clones and is missing some. The table lists roughly 13,000 clones, just over 75% of them singletons. The antigens these receptors bind are not known. The sample consisted of PBMCs, taken from a glioma patient whose treatment included an IDH1 peptide vaccine. These TCRs come from a woman in her thirties or forties with glioma.

The rearrangement links TRBV2 to TRBJ1-2; perhaps TRBD1 as D (5 bases). Germline CDR1 and CDR2: SNHLY and FYNNEI. The germline V and J ends were trimmed by 7 bases and 8 bases, with 23 bases remaining between them. The CDR3 is 15 amino acids. The DNA for the CDR3 is TGTGCCAGCACCAGAACCCAGGGCCTTATCGGGGGCTACACCTTC. This sequence encodes CASTRTQGLIGGYTF.

V usage is TRBV11-2 and J usage is TRBJ2-1, with 9 bases matching TRBD2. The CDR3 spans 16 residues. The trim removed 5 bases at V and 7 bases at J, leaving 12 bases unmatched. Germline-derived CDR1 and CDR2 are SGHAT and FQNNGV. Written as DNA, the CDR3 is TGTGCCAGCAGCCGCCGGGATGGACTAGCGATGAATGAGCAGTTCTTC. It specifies CASSRRDGLAMNEQFF. Combining the CDR3 with reference TRBV11-2 and TRBJ2-1 gives the whole variable domain EAGVAQSPRYKIIEKRQSVAFWCNPISGHATLYWYQQILGQGPKLLIQFQNNGVVDDSQLPKDRFSAERLKGVDSTLKIQPAKLEDSAVYLCASSRRDGLAMNEQFFGPGTRLTVL.

The chain is built from TRBV5-4 and TRBJ1-2; perhaps TRBD1 as D (5 bases). Per the germline V gene, CDR1 is SGHNT and CDR2 is YYREEE (reference sequence). Trimming stripped 2 bases from V and 8 bases from J, with 13 bases between. The CDR3 runs to 13 residues. The CDR3 reads CASSFAGAGGYTF. The CDR3 DNA is TGTGCCAGCAGCTTCGCGGGAGCAGGGGGCTACACCTTC.

This chain joins TRBV6-1 and TRBJ1-2; D may be TRBD1 (5 bases). The CDR3 extends over 14 amino acids. CDR1 MNHNS and CDR2 SASEGT come from the germline V gene. The V end lost 6 bases, the J end lost 4 bases, and 15 bases lay between the germline ends. The CDR3 spells CASSESAGPYGYTF. CDR3 in DNA: TGTGCCAGCAGCGAATCGGCAGGGCCCTATGGCTACACCTTC.

The chain uses TRBV7-2 and TRBJ1-5, with D possibly TRBD1 on 6 matching bases. The CDR3 spans 16 residues. Trimming stripped 1 base from V and 7 bases from J, with 17 bases between. Germline values: CDR1 SGHTA, CDR2 FQGNSA. The CDR3 DNA sequence: TGTGCCAGCAGCTTAGGTGGCCCGGGGGGGGCACAGCCCCAGCATTTT. Its translation: CASSLGGPGGAQPQHF.

V is TRBV15 and J is TRBJ2-1, with 7 bases aligning to TRBD2. The junction had 3 bases not matched to a gene; V was cut back by 4 bases and J by 0 bases. CDR3 length equals 15 residues. Germline V CDR1 and CDR2: LNHNV, YYDKDF (reference sequence). The CDR3, as DNA: TGTGCCACCAGCATTCAGCGGGGCTCCTACAATGAGCAGTTCTTC. Its translation: CATSIQRGSYNEQFF.

This clone has a single count. The V call is TRBV19, the J call TRBJ2-2, with D perhaps TRBD2 (6 bases). Germline V gene data show CDR1 as LNHDA and CDR2 as SQIVND (reference sequence). V lost 9 bases to trimming and J lost 6 bases, with 14 bases between them. The CDR3 totals 13 residues. The CDR3 region has the DNA TGTGCCAGCAACAGGTGGGGGGCCGGGGAGCTGTTTTTT. Protein product: CASNRWGAGELFF.

The chain joins TRBV28 to TRBJ2-7, with D perhaps matching TRBD1 or TRBD2 (6 bases each). Germline lookup yields CDR1 MDHEN and CDR2 SYDVKM. The CDR3 runs 14 residues. Trimming left V 10 bases short and J 0 bases short, with 16 bases between. The CDR3 spells CATSGGYSSYEQYF. The CDR3 bases are TGTGCCACCTCCGGGGGCTACAGCTCCTACGAGCAGTACTTC. Full variable domain (remainder filled in from reference TRBV28 and TRBJ2-7): DVKVTQSSRYLVKRTGEKVFLECVQDMDHENMFWYRQDPGLGLRLIYFSYDVKMKEKGDIPEGYSVSREKKERFSLILESASTNQTSMYLCATSGGYSSYEQYFGPGTRLTVT.

The rearrangement joins TRBV7-2 to TRBJ1-5; 8 positions agree with TRBD1. The CDR3 is 17 residues long. The germline V gene encodes CDR1 SGHTA and CDR2 FQGNSA. Losses at the gene ends were 1 base for V and 2 bases for J; bases not matched to a gene: 7. CDR3 amino acids: CASSLGTGPVGNQPQHF. CDR3 nucleotide sequence: TGTGCCAGCAGCTTAGGGACAGGGCCCGTCGGCAATCAGCCCCAGCATTTT.

The chain recombines TRBV6-6 with TRBJ1-2; D remains unclear. Germline values: CDR1 MNHNY, CDR2 SVGAGI (reference sequence). The ends were cut back, 6 bases at V and 0 bases at J, with 11 bases in the middle. This CDR3 is built from 14 residues. DNA of the CDR3: TGTGCCAGCAGCCTGGGAGCTGCTAACTATGGCTACACCTTC. Its translation is CASSLGAANYGYTF.

This chain connects TRBV29-1 to TRBJ2-2, with D tentatively TRBD1 (6 bases). Trimming took 6 bases from V and 2 from J, leaving 7 bases between them. There are 12 residues in the CDR3. Germline V CDR1 and CDR2: SQVTM, ANQGSEA. DNA of the CDR3: TGCAGCGTGGACAGAAACACCGGGGAGCTGTTTTTT. It codes for CSVDRNTGELFF.

The J gene is TRBJ2-5, the V gene TRBV10-2; the D gene is possibly TRBD1 (6 bases). The V end lost 0 bases, the J end lost 3 bases, and 8 bases lay between the germline ends. From germline, CDR1 is WSHSY and CDR2 SAAADI. CDR3 size: 14 residues. The CDR3 bases are TGCGCCAGCAGTGAGTCTAACAGGGAAGAGACCCAGTACTTC. It is translated as CASSESNREETQYF.

This clone was detected a few times. The chain couples TRBV5-1 to TRBJ1-4, with D tentatively TRBD1 (5 bases). The CDR3 spans 15 residues. In germline, CDR1 is SGHRS, CDR2 YFSETQ. Trimming removed 1 base at V and 6 bases at J, with 13 bases between. In DNA, the CDR3 is TGCGCCAGCAGCTTGTCCGGGACGTCGGATGAAAAACTGTTTTTT. Translated, it gives CASSLSGTSDEKLFF.

The genes are TRBV7-8 and TRBJ1-5; tentative D call: TRBD1 (5 bases). The CDR3 totals 14 residues. Germline V CDR1 and CDR2: SGHVS, FQNEAQ. V lost 3 bases and J lost 11, with 17 bases in between. For the CDR3, the DNA is TGTGCCAGCAGCTTGGGTGGTCCCGGGACCTCCCAGCATTTT. Protein product: CASSLGGPGTSQHF.

This chain connects TRBV15 to TRBJ1-5, with no clear D. In germline, CDR1 is LNHNV, CDR2 YYDKDF (reference sequence). CDR3 length: 15 amino acids. Trimming shortened V by 0 bases and J by 6 bases, and 12 bases separated the two germline ends. The DNA for the CDR3 is TGTGCCACCAGCAGAGATCTTGCAAACACTCAGCCCCAGCATTTT. It codes for CATSRDLANTQPQHF. Looking up the rest from reference TRBV15 and TRBJ1-5 gives the full variable domain: DAMVIQNPRYQVTQFGKPVTLSCSQTLNHNVMYWYQQKSSQAPKLLFHYYDKDFNNEADTPDNFQSRRPNTSFCFLDIRSPGLGDTAMYLCATSRDLANTQPQHFGDGTRLSIL.

The CDR3 sequence is CASSQYSGTGGSNTQYF. The CDR3, as DNA: TGCGCCAGCAGCCAATACTCCGGGACAGGGGGCAGTAATACGCAGTATTTT. V and J are TRBV4-1 and TRBJ2-3; 12 positions match TRBD1. The CDR3 loop spans 17 amino acids. V shed 2 bases, J shed 7 bases, and the junction held 10 bases outside the gene matches. Germline loops: CDR1 MGHRA, CDR2 YSYEKL.

The V call is TRBV29-1, the J call TRBJ1-2; D might be TRBD1 (5 bases). CDR1 is SQVTM and CDR2 is ANQGSEA in the germline V gene. Trimming cost V 8 bases and J 4 bases, with 11 bases left between them. This CDR3 is 11 amino acids long. The CDR3 loop reads CSTPDSYGYTF. In DNA, the CDR3 is TGCAGCACCCCCGACAGCTATGGCTACACCTTC.

A few counts support this clone. J is TRBJ2-7 and V is TRBV9, with D maybe TRBD2 (5 bases). In germline, CDR1 is SGDLS, CDR2 YYNGEE. CDR3 length equals 12 residues. Trimming stripped 0 bases from V and 10 bases from J, with 11 bases between. CDR3 region: CASSVVPSNQYF. As DNA, the CDR3 is TGTGCCAGCAGCGTAGTACCTAGCAATCAGTACTTC.

The chain recombines TRBV5-4 with TRBJ1-2; D unclear. V lost 2 bases and J lost 3, with 11 bases in between. The CDR3 spans 14 residues. Germline V gene lookup returns CDR1 SGHNT and CDR2 YYREEE (reference sequence). The CDR3, as DNA: TGTGCCAGCAGCTTATTAGGGCTAGACTATGGCTACACCTTC. Translation: CASSLLGLDYGYTF.

The chain recombines TRBV7-9 with TRBJ2-5; D is possibly TRBD1 (6 bases). V lost 5 bases and J lost 7, with 14 bases in between. The CDR3 covers 13 residues. Germline CDR1 reads SEHNR; CDR2 reads FQNEAQ (reference sequence). Here the CDR3 DNA reads TGTGCCAGCAGCCCGAAGGCAGGGGCGACCCAGTACTTC. It translates to CASSPKAGATQYF.

The chain combines TRBV9 with TRBJ2-1; the D is unclear. Germline V gene lookup returns CDR1 SGDLS and CDR2 YYNGEE. CDR3 length: 13 amino acids. V gave up 0 bases and J gave up 7 bases, with 8 bases separating them. The CDR3 region has the DNA TGTGCCAGCAGCGTAGGGCTTCATAATGAGCAGTTCTTC. Its translation is CASSVGLHNEQFF. Full variable domain (rest looked up from reference TRBV9 and TRBJ2-1): DSGVTQTPKHLITATGQRVTLRCSPRSGDLSVYWYQQSLDQGLQFLIQYYNGEERAKGNILERFSAQQFPDLHSELNLSSLELGDSALYFCASSVGLHNEQFFGPGTRLTVL.

The rearrangement joins TRBV5-6 to TRBJ2-1, with 7 bases aligning to TRBD2. This CDR3 has 17 amino acids. V lost 0 bases, J lost 0 bases, and 6 bases stayed unmatched. Germline V gene data show CDR1 as SGHDT and CDR2 as YYEEEE. CDR3 loop: CASSLGLRENSYNEQFF. DNA for the CDR3: TGTGCCAGCAGCTTGGGCTTGCGGGAGAACTCCTACAATGAGCAGTTCTTC.

This clone is a singleton in its sample. The chain has TRBV5-4 and TRBJ2-7; D possibly uses TRBD1 or TRBD2 (6 bases each). Deletions cut 2 bases from V and 6 bases from J, with 21 bases between. This CDR3 is built from 16 residues. Germline V gene data show CDR1 as SGHNT and CDR2 as YYREEE (reference sequence). The CDR3 here is CASSFYDKREGGEQYF. In DNA, the CDR3 is TGTGCCAGCAGCTTTTATGACAAGAGAGAGGGGGGCGAGCAGTACTTC. Looking up the rest from reference TRBV5-4 and TRBJ2-7 gives the full variable domain: ETGVTQSPTHLIKTRGQQVTLRCSSQSGHNTVSWYQQALGQGPQFIFQYYREEENGRGNFPPRFSGLQFPNYSSELNVNALELDDSALYLCASSFYDKREGGEQYFGPGTRLTVT.

This clone was detected a few times. The chain carries TRBV19 and TRBJ2-1; 8 nucleotides agree with TRBD1. The V segment lost 3 bases and the J segment 7 bases; nucleotides outside the gene matches: 5. The CDR3 spans 14 residues. Per the germline V gene, CDR1 is LNHDA and CDR2 is SQIVND (reference sequence). The CDR3 DNA sequence: TGTGCCAGTAGTATCCAGGGGGCTCTGAATGAGCAGTTCTTC. Protein: CASSIQGALNEQFF.

The chain carries TRBV27 and TRBJ1-2; 9 positions agree with TRBD1. The CDR3 loop spans 15 amino acids. The germline V gene encodes CDR1 MNHEY and CDR2 SMNVEV (reference sequence). J gave up 3 bases and V 4 bases, and 6 bases lay outside the gene matches. CDR3 amino acids: CASSSGTGRHYGYTF. The CDR3 nucleotides are TGTGCCAGCAGTTCCGGGACAGGGAGACACTATGGCTACACCTTC.

The gene calls are TRBV7-9 and TRBJ2-7; possibly TRBD1 for D (6 bases). Trimming left V 5 bases short and J 6 bases short, with 26 bases between. The germline CDR1 and CDR2 sequences are SEHNR and FQNEAQ (reference sequence). The CDR3 totals 17 residues. Here the CDR3 reads CASSARDTASPGVEQYF. CDR3 coding DNA: TGTGCCAGCAGCGCCCGGGACACCGCGTCTCCAGGCGTCGAGCAGTACTTC.

The chain recombines TRBV14 with TRBJ1-6; D is possibly TRBD1 (5 bases). Trimming stripped 6 bases from V and 8 bases from J, with 17 bases between. Germline V gives CDR1 SGHDN, CDR2 FVKESK. The CDR3 sequence is 15 residues long. The CDR3 is CASRISGGRDSPLHF. CDR3 DNA sequence: TGTGCCAGCAGGATCTCTGGGGGGAGGGATTCACCCCTCCACTTT.

This rearrangement joins TRBV9 to TRBJ2-2; D might be TRBD1 (5 bases). The CDR3 totals 16 residues. Germline CDR1 reads SGDLS; CDR2 reads YYNGEE. Trimming pared 0 bases from V and 1 base from J, leaving 10 bases between. The CDR3 sequence: CASSVEAGWNTGELFF. The CDR3 nucleotides are TGTGCCAGCAGCGTAGAGGCAGGGTGGAACACCGGGGAGCTGTTTTTT.

The gene calls are TRBV7-9 and TRBJ2-4, with 13 positions matching TRBD2. Trimming cost V 0 bases and J 13 bases; bases outside gene matches: 6. The CDR3 is 15 residues long. Germline-derived CDR1 and CDR2 are SEHNR and FQNEAQ (reference sequence). The CDR3 DNA sequence: TGTGCCAGCAGCTTAGCCCGAGGACTAGCGGGAGTCCAGTACTTC. Its translation: CASSLARGLAGVQYF.

V and J are TRBV5-4 and TRBJ1-2; weak D call: TRBD1 (5 bases). CDR1 and CDR2 (germline): SGHNT, YYREEE (reference sequence). Trimming left V 2 bases short and J 6 bases short, with 14 bases between. The CDR3 loop spans 14 amino acids. The DNA of the CDR3 is TGTGCCAGCAGCTTAGGGATGGGGCAGAATGGCTACACCTTC. Its protein is CASSLGMGQNGYTF.

The rearrangement links TRBV4-2 to TRBJ1-2, with 9 positions matching TRBD1. Trimming took 4 bases from V and 3 from J; bases not matched to a gene: 12. Germline CDR1 reads LGHNA; CDR2 reads YNFKEQ. The CDR3 contains 17 residues. In nucleotides, the CDR3 is TGTGCCAGCAGCCCGACGGGACAGGGAAATAAGGACTATGGCTACACCTTC. Translating gives CASSPTGQGNKDYGYTF.

The rearrangement uses TRBV5-4 and TRBJ1-2, with D maybe TRBD1 (6 bases). In germline, CDR1 is SGHNT, CDR2 YYREEE (reference sequence). CDR3 length equals 15 residues. V shed 0 bases and J shed 2 bases, with 11 bases lying between them. CDR3 nucleotides: TGTGCCAGCAGCTTGGCTGTAGGGGGAAACTATGGCTACACCTTC. Translated: CASSLAVGGNYGYTF.